This T cell receptor beta chain emerged from a study of cytomegalovirus exposure and HLA in healthy donors. Study findings and constraints: Listed as cytomegalovirus-associated were 164 TCR beta chains.

The approximately 120-subject validation cohort, separate from the approximately 640-subject first cohort, included the donors. As regards this clone: Its antigen is still unknown.

The CDR3 has 12 residues. Germline V gene lookup returns CDR1 SGHDT and CDR2 YYEEEE. Trimming removed 4 bases from V and 12 bases from J, with 14 bases in between. Profiled with immunoSEQ multiplex PCR; TCRdb holds only in-frame clones, not every one. The sample contains 140,000 or so clones, 85% to 90% of which appear only once. The sequencing sample was made of PBMCs. This sequence joins TRBV5-6 and TRBJ2-1; D ambiguous. The sequence was obtained from a woman aged 25 to 45 in good health and CMV-seropositive. CDR3: CASSPRLDGQFF. CDR3 nucleotides: TGTGCCAGCAGCCCGAGGCTCGACGGGCAGTTCTTC. The full variable domain, in which reference TRBV5-6 and TRBJ2-1 provide the parts outside the CDR3, is DAGVTQSPTHLIKTRGQQVTLRCSPKSGHDTVSWYQQALGQGPQFIFQYYEEEERQRGNFPDRFSGHQFPNYSSELNVNALLLGDSALYLCASSPRLDGQFFGPGTRLTVL.